This T cell receptor beta chain was sequenced for a study of tumor and adjacent non-tumor tissue in lung cancer. Findings of the study overall: TCR diversity was significantly greater in tumor than normal lung tissue.

This sample's RNA came from whole unsorted tissue. Chemotherapy-naive patients with new lung cancer underwent thoracic surgery in China, August–November 2014. CDR1 and CDR2 from the germline V gene are SGHKS and YYEKEE (reference sequence). The CDR3 is 14 amino acids. Notes on this clonotype: What it binds is not known. The junction and the germline gene differ at one end; a read error may be behind it.

Three rounds of nested PCR, following a modified ARM-PCR protocol, produced the TCRbeta library. TCRdb itself ran the multiplex PCR reads through MiXCR, one entry per CDR3 protein. The sample yields 65,000 to 75,000 distinct CDR3 sequences, approximately 73% seen once. The chain is built from TRBV5-5 and TRBJ2-2, with a weak D call TRBD2 (5 bases). Sequenced input: lung tumor tissue. The sequence was obtained from a man between 60 and 75 years old with non-small cell lung cancer. CDR3 protein: CASSKNLNTGELFF. In nucleotides, the CDR3 is TGTGCCAGCAGCAAGAACCTGAACACCGGGGAGTTGTTTTTT.